This T cell receptor (beta chain) was retrieved from a study of CD8+CD57+ T cells in acquired aplastic anemia. Germline CDR1 and CDR2: SGHNT and YYREEE (reference sequence). The ends lost 0 bases at V and 8 bases at J; junction bases unmatched: 6. The CDR3 extends over 14 amino acids. For CDR3 and TCR beta VDJ profiling, genomic DNA was the template used. TCRdb recomputed calls from the reads with MiXCR, one row per CDR3 protein. The repertoire holds roughly 280,000 distinct CDR3 sequences, with 45% to 65% as singletons. Patients sequenced had flow cytometry evidence of CD8+CD57+ cell expansion. The clonotype originates from a human donor with aplastic anemia. Sequencing was done on a sample of sorted CD4+, CD8+, or CD8+CD57+ T cells (not recorded which) from PBMCs. The chain couples TRBV5-4 to TRBJ1-2; 8 bases agree with TRBD1. The CDR3 here is CASSLGTGLKGYTF. CDR3 nucleotides: TGTGCCAGCAGCTTGGGGACAGGGCTGAAAGGCTACACCTTC. Variable domain in full (rest from reference TRBV5-4 and TRBJ1-2): ETGVTQSPTHLIKTRGQQVTLRCSSQSGHNTVSWYQQALGQGPQFIFQYYREEENGRGNFPPRFSGLQFPNYSSELNVNALELDDSALYLCASSLGTGLKGYTFGSGTRLTVV.